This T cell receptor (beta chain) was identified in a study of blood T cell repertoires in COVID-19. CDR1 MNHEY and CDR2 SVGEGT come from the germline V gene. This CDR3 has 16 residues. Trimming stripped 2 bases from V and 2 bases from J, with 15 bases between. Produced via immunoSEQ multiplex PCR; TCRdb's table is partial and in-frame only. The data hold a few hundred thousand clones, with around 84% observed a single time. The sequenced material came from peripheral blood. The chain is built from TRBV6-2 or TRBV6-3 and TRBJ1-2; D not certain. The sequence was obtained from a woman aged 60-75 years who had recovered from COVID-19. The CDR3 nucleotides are TGTGCCAGCAGTTACCCTCCTTTTACAGCAAACTATGGCTACACCTTC. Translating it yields CASSYPPFTANYGYTF.